The 23 T cell receptor beta chains presented below share a single source sample, sequenced in a study of cytomegalovirus exposure and HLA in healthy donors. Researchers ran the PCR with 60 Vbeta and 13 Jbeta primers. Clones were sequenced by immunoSEQ multiplex PCR, and TCRdb holds only the in-frame ones, with some missing. This sample carries around 140,000 clones, about 84% of them seen once, and the ten largest clones take 5% to 8%. Material: PBMCs. The receptors come from a woman in her thirties or forties in good health and CMV-seropositive.

The CDR3 loop is CASSRDRGTIYGYTF. The CDR3 DNA is TGTGCCAGTAGCAGGGACAGGGGCACTATCTATGGCTACACCTTC. V gene TRBV19 combines with J gene TRBJ1-2; 10 bases line up with TRBD1. Per germline, CDR1 LNHDA and CDR2 SQIVND (reference sequence). The length of the CDR3 is 15 residues. V dropped 6 bases and J dropped 4; count of bases not matched to a gene: 8.

The rearrangement uses TRBV28 and TRBJ2-7, with a tentative D call TRBD1 (6 bases). V shed 3 bases and J shed 4 bases, with 13 bases lying between them. CDR1 is MDHEN and CDR2 is SYDVKM in the germline V gene. The CDR3 extends over 14 amino acids. The CDR3 bases are TGTGCCAGCAGTTTCCAACAGGGTTTGTACGAGCAGTACTTC. It is translated as CASSFQQGLYEQYF.

The gene calls are TRBV10-3 and TRBJ2-1, with D possibly TRBD1 on 5 matching bases. Germline V lookup: CDR1 ENHRY, CDR2 SYGVKD. The CDR3 sequence is 12 residues long. V was pared by 2 bases and J by 11 bases, with 10 bases between. CDR3 amino acids: CAISEGDSQQFF. The CDR3 nucleotides are TGTGCCATCAGTGAGGGTGACAGTCAGCAGTTCTTC.

This clone was detected only once. This rearrangement joins TRBV19 to TRBJ2-1; D remains unclear. The CDR3 has 13 amino acids. Germline CDR1 LNHDA, CDR2 SQIVND (reference sequence). V was pared by 4 bases and J by 7 bases, with 11 bases between. CDR3 DNA: TGTGCCAGTAGTAGGGTAGCATCGAATGAGCAGTTCTTC. This translates into CASSRVASNEQFF.

The chain combines TRBV7-9 with TRBJ2-5; 7 bases are shared with TRBD2. This CDR3 has 15 residues. Germline loops: CDR1 SEHNR, CDR2 FQNEAQ (reference sequence). CDR3 bases: TGTTCCGGACGAGGGGCGGGAGAAAATGGAAAGACCCAGTACTTC. Translation: CSGRGAGENGKTQYF.

V usage is TRBV6-1 and J usage is TRBJ1-4, with D perhaps TRBD1 (6 bases). This CDR3 is built from 17 residues. In germline, CDR1 is MNHNS, CDR2 SASEGT. V was pared by 4 bases and J by 16 bases, with 31 bases between. This CDR3 reads CASSALLPGAVMKEEFF. The DNA for the CDR3 is TGTGCCAGCAGTGCCCTGCTTCCAGGGGCCGTAATGAAAGAGGAGTTTTTT.

The chain couples TRBV19 to TRBJ1-1; perhaps TRBD1 as D (6 bases). From germline, CDR1 is LNHDA and CDR2 SQIVND (reference sequence). The CDR3 has 14 residues. Trimming removed 5 bases at V and 5 bases at J, with 15 bases between. In DNA form, the CDR3 reads TGTGCCAGTAGTGGGGGCAGGGGAAGGACTGAAGCTTTCTTT. Translated, it gives CASSGGRGRTEAFF. The variable domain in full, with the rest retrieved from reference TRBV19 and TRBJ1-1, is DGGITQSPKYLFRKEGQNVTLSCEQNLNHDAMYWYRQDPGQGLRLIYYSQIVNDFQKGDIAEGYSVSREKKESFPLTVTSAQKNPTAFYLCASSGGRGRTEAFFGQGTRLTVV.

This clone has just one count. The chain is built from TRBV28 and TRBJ2-4, with 9 bases identical to TRBD1. This CDR3 comprises 15 residues. Germline-derived CDR1 and CDR2 are MDHEN and SYDVKM. V dropped 5 bases and J dropped 6; count of bases not matched to a gene: 8. As DNA, the CDR3 is TGTGCCAGCAGTCTACAGGGACAGGGATTAAACATTCAGTACTTC. Its translation: CASSLQGQGLNIQYF.

The V gene is TRBV6-1, the J gene TRBJ2-2; D gene unclear. The germline V gene has CDR1 MNHNS and CDR2 SASEGT. V dropped 6 bases and J dropped 4 bases, with 15 bases sitting between them. The CDR3 is 15 amino acids. CDR3 coding DNA: TGTGCCAGCAGCTCCGGGTCCTACCTCACCGGGGAGCTGTTTTTT. Its translation: CASSSGSYLTGELFF.

The gene calls are TRBV27 and TRBJ1-2, with TRBD1 identical over 11 bases. The CDR3 has 13 residues. Germline trimming cut 3 bases from V and 6 bases from J; bases unmatched to any gene: 0. Looked up from germline, CDR1 is MNHEY and CDR2 is SMNVEV (reference sequence). This chain's CDR3 is CASSLGQGDGYTF. The DNA for the CDR3 is TGTGCCAGCAGTTTGGGACAGGGGGATGGCTACACCTTC.

The chain combines TRBV7-6 with TRBJ2-3; TRBD2 aligns across 9 bases. V was clipped by 3 bases and J by 0 bases; unmatched bases: 4. Looked up from germline, CDR1 is SGHVS and CDR2 is FNYEAQ. This CDR3 region has 16 residues. Written as DNA, the CDR3 is TGTGCCAGCAGCTTGCTTAGCGGGAGAAGCACAGATACGCAGTATTTT. Residues: CASSLLSGRSTDTQYF.

The chain recombines TRBV19 with TRBJ2-7; D is possibly TRBD1 (5 bases). Germline loops: CDR1 LNHDA, CDR2 SQIVND (reference sequence). V was shortened by 4 bases and J by 0 bases, with 13 bases between the two germline ends. CDR3 length: 15 amino acids. The CDR3 spells CASSTGWAGSYEQYF. DNA for the CDR3: TGTGCCAGTAGTACAGGGTGGGCAGGCTCCTACGAGCAGTACTTC.

In its sample, this clone was seen once. J is TRBJ2-7 and V is TRBV7-2, with D perhaps TRBD2 (6 bases). The germline CDR1 and CDR2 sequences are SGHTA and FQGNSA. V lost 5 bases to trimming and J lost 12 bases, with 23 bases between them. CDR3 size: 14 residues. For the CDR3, the DNA is TGTGCCAGCAGCCCGGTGGAGGGGTTACGAGGTGGGTACTTC. As protein: CASSPVEGLRGGYF.

The rearrangement uses TRBV10-3 and TRBJ2-1; no reliable D call. The germline gives CDR1 ENHRY, CDR2 SYGVKD. The CDR3 sequence is 14 residues long. V shed 3 bases and J shed 8 bases, with 14 bases lying between them. CDR3 sequence: CAISDRSSAYEQFF. DNA for the CDR3: TGTGCCATCAGTGACCGGAGTTCCGCTTATGAGCAGTTCTTC.

The chain links TRBV7-9 to TRBJ2-5; TRBD2 matches 10 bases. J was trimmed by 1 base and V by 0 bases; bases with no gene match: 5. The CDR3 totals 17 residues. Germline values: CDR1 SEHNR, CDR2 FQNEAQ (reference sequence). This chain's CDR3 is CASSLAPSGRIQETQYF. The CDR3 bases are TGTGCCAGCAGCTTAGCACCTAGCGGGAGAATCCAAGAGACCCAGTACTTC.

The gene calls are TRBV7-3 and TRBJ2-2; a possible D gene is TRBD2 (6 bases). Trimming shortened V by 5 bases and J by 2 bases, and 15 bases separated the two germline ends. The CDR3 totals 16 residues. Germline V gene sequence: CDR1 SGHTA, CDR2 FQGTGA. DNA for the CDR3: TGTGCCAGCAGCCCCGCCGGGACTGCCAACACCGGGGAGCTGTTTTTT. Its protein is CASSPAGTANTGELFF.

This clone was counted only a few times. J is TRBJ2-2 and V is TRBV7-2; D is ambiguous. The CDR3 has 15 amino acids. V gave up 3 bases and J gave up 0 bases, with 8 bases separating them. Germline V gene data show CDR1 as SGHTA and CDR2 as FQGNSA. Here the CDR3 reads CASSFRASNTGELFF. The CDR3 DNA reads as TGTGCCAGCAGCTTCCGCGCTTCGAACACCGGGGAGCTGTTTTTT.

The V and J genes are TRBV7-9 and TRBJ1-5; perhaps TRBD1 as D (5 bases). Germline-derived CDR1 and CDR2 are SEHNR and FQNEAQ (reference sequence). This CDR3 has 12 amino acids. V lost 5 bases and J lost 7, with 9 bases in between. CDR3 region: CASSLGGQPQHF. CDR3 sequence (DNA): TGTGCCAGCAGCCTGGGGGGACAGCCCCAGCATTTT. The variable domain in full, with the rest retrieved from reference TRBV7-9 and TRBJ1-5, is DTGVSQNPRHKITKRGQNVTFRCDPISEHNRLYWYRQTLGQGPEFLTYFQNEAQLEKSRLLSDRFSAERPKGSFSTLEIQRTEQGDSAMYLCASSLGGQPQHFGDGTRLSIL.

This clone was detected once. This rearrangement joins TRBV5-1 to TRBJ2-1, with 13 nucleotides matching TRBD2. Unmatched junction bases numbered 9, after V lost 3 bases and J lost 9 bases. The germline gives CDR1 SGHRS, CDR2 YFSETQ. This CDR3 is built from 16 residues. The DNA of the CDR3 is TGCGCCAGCAGCTCCCCTACTAGCGGGAGGGGCGGTGAGCAGTTCTTC. The encoded protein is CASSSPTSGRGGEQFF.

V gene TRBV2 combines with J gene TRBJ1-5; maybe TRBD1 (5 bases). The CDR3 is 13 amino acids. CDR1 is SNHLY and CDR2 is FYNNEI in the germline V gene. The ends were cut back, 5 bases at V and 4 bases at J, with 9 bases in the middle. The CDR3 coding sequence is TGTGCCAGCAGTCTCGACAGAAATCAGCCCCAGCATTTT. It specifies CASSLDRNQPQHF.

V is TRBV27 and J is TRBJ1-1; no reliable D call. CDR1 is MNHEY, CDR2 SMNVEV, per germline (reference sequence). The CDR3 extends over 15 amino acids. The ends were cut back, 3 bases at V and 0 bases at J, with 11 bases in the middle. The CDR3 is CASSFTPRLNTEAFF. CDR3 nucleotides: TGTGCCAGCAGTTTTACACCTCGCTTGAACACTGAAGCTTTCTTT.

The chain links TRBV29-1 to TRBJ2-3; D not certain. The CDR3 length is 14 residues. The germline CDR1 and CDR2 sequences are SQVTM and ANQGSEA. Deletions cut 8 bases from V and 5 bases from J, with 20 bases between. The CDR3 here is CSQSGPAPGDTQYF. As DNA, the CDR3 is TGCAGCCAGAGTGGGCCCGCGCCCGGAGATACGCAGTATTTT.

The chain joins TRBV6-6 to TRBJ2-3; 7 bases agree with TRBD1. The germline CDR1 and CDR2 sequences are MNHNY and SVGAGI (reference sequence). The CDR3 is 16 residues long. J lost 0 bases, V lost 5 bases, and 8 bases had no gene match. In DNA form, the CDR3 reads TGTGCCAGCAGTAGTTCGACAGGGATGAGCACAGATACGCAGTATTTT. It translates to CASSSSTGMSTDTQYF.